This entry lists 13 T cell receptor beta chains sequenced from one sample in a study of cytomegalovirus exposure and HLA in healthy donors. The PCR employed 60 Vbeta primers together with 13 Jbeta primers. Method: immunoSEQ multiplex PCR; TCRdb's copy keeps in-frame clones and lacks some. The repertoire has 150,000 to 200,000 clones, roughly 70% of them found once; the top ten carry about 1.4%. Sequencing input: PBMCs. The source of these receptors is a girl under 18 in good health and CMV-seronegative.

This CDR3 reads CASSESRGGLSSYEQYF. CDR3 sequence (DNA): TGCGCCAGCAGTGAGTCGCGGGGGGGCCTTAGCTCCTACGAGCAGTACTTC. This sequence joins TRBV10-1 and TRBJ2-7; 9 positions match TRBD2. The CDR3 is 17 residues long. CDR1 is WNHNN, CDR2 SYGVQD, per germline (reference sequence). With 0 bases clipped from V and 0 bases from J, the junction kept 6 bases outside the gene matches.

J is TRBJ2-5 and V is TRBV18, with D perhaps matching TRBD2 (5 bases). V lost 1 base and J lost 5, with 8 bases in between. This CDR3 has 13 residues. The V gene's germline CDR1 is KGHSH and CDR2 LQKENI. CDR3 in amino acids: CASSPREMETQYF. The CDR3 DNA reads as TGTGCCAGCTCACCACGGGAGATGGAGACCCAGTACTTC. The full variable domain, in which reference TRBV18 and TRBJ2-5 provide the parts outside the CDR3, is NAGVMQNPRHLVRRRGQEARLRCSPMKGHSHVYWYRQLPEEGLKFMVYLQKENIIDESGMPKERFSAEFPKEGPSILRIQQVVRGDSAAYFCASSPREMETQYFGPGTRLLVL.

The chain carries TRBV7-9 and TRBJ2-7; 9 nucleotides match TRBD1. The ends lost 4 bases at V and 6 bases at J; junction bases unmatched: 13. Looked up from germline, CDR1 is SEHNR and CDR2 is FQNEAQ (reference sequence). CDR3 size: 16 residues. The CDR3 DNA follows: TGTGCCAGCAGCTCACACAGGGGGCGCTTAATCCGCGAGCAGTACTTC. Protein: CASSSHRGRLIREQYF.

This chain links TRBV7-8 with TRBJ1-5, with D uncertain. Trimming shortened V by 1 base and J by 7 bases, and 8 bases separated the two germline ends. Germline CDR1 reads SGHVS; CDR2 reads FQNEAQ. The CDR3 sequence is 13 residues long. The CDR3 loop is CASSLGWRQPQHF. CDR3 DNA sequence: TGTGCCAGCAGCTTAGGGTGGAGACAGCCCCAGCATTTT.

The rearrangement links TRBV27 to TRBJ2-5, with 8 bases aligning to TRBD1. V dropped 3 bases and J dropped 5; count of bases not matched to a gene: 2. This CDR3 has 13 residues. Germline CDR1 and CDR2: MNHEY and SMNVEV (reference sequence). CDR3 sequence reads: CASSLRQGETQYF. DNA of the CDR3: TGTGCCAGCAGTTTGAGACAGGGGGAGACCCAGTACTTC.

The chain is built from TRBV18 and TRBJ1-4; 8 bases are shared with TRBD1. Germline-derived CDR1 and CDR2 are KGHSH and LQKENI. The CDR3 spans 15 residues. V lost 5 bases and J lost 6; bases outside the gene matches: 8. DNA of the CDR3: TGTGCCAGCTCAACTTGGACAGGGCGGGATGAAAAACTGTTTTTT. Amino acids: CASSTWTGRDEKLFF.

The CDR3 nucleotides read TGCGCCAGCAGCAAACCACAGGGTGCCTATAATTCACCCCTCCACTTT. This gives the protein CASSKPQGAYNSPLHF. This chain joins TRBV4-1 and TRBJ1-6, with TRBD1 as a possible D gene (6 bases). This CDR3 comprises 16 residues. Per germline, CDR1 MGHRA and CDR2 YSYEKL. V was clipped by 5 bases and J by 2 bases, with 13 bases between them.

This clone was observed a few times. This chain connects TRBV27 to TRBJ2-3, with D possibly TRBD1 on 7 matching bases. The CDR3 covers 15 residues. CDR1 is MNHEY, CDR2 SMNVEV, per germline (reference sequence). With 3 bases removed from V and 4 bases from J, the gap between germline ends came to 14 bases. DNA of the CDR3: TGTGCCAGCAGTTTTCAGGGGGGCAGGGCAGATACGCAGTATTTT. This encodes CASSFQGGRADTQYF.

The rearrangement joins TRBV19 to TRBJ2-1; D gene ambiguous. CDR3 length: 14 amino acids. From germline, CDR1 is LNHDA and CDR2 SQIVND (reference sequence). Trimming left V 8 bases short and J 9 bases short, with 20 bases between. The CDR3 region is CASGITIFKAEQFF. CDR3 DNA: TGTGCCAGTGGCATAACTATCTTTAAGGCTGAGCAGTTCTTC.

V and J are TRBV15 and TRBJ1-5; D perhaps matches TRBD1 (6 bases). CDR3 length: 15 residues. Per germline, CDR1 LNHNV and CDR2 YYDKDF (reference sequence). V lost 0 bases and J lost 3, with 9 bases in between. The CDR3 DNA is TGTGCCACCAGCAGAGACAGGGGCGTCAATCAGCCCCAGCATTTT. It translates to CATSRDRGVNQPQHF.

The chain employs TRBV9 and TRBJ2-7; 8 positions agree with TRBD2. Trimming at V came to 4 bases and at J to 0 bases, leaving 15 bases not matched to a gene. The CDR3 covers 18 residues. Germline CDR1 SGDLS, CDR2 YYNGEE. CDR3 in amino acids: CASSPSGSGEPSSYEQYF. The CDR3 nucleotides read TGTGCCAGCAGCCCTAGCGGTAGCGGGGAGCCCAGCTCCTACGAGCAGTACTTC.

This clone has a single count. The chain uses TRBV5-1 and TRBJ2-5, with TRBD2 identical over 8 bases. The V gene end was trimmed by 3 bases and the J gene end by 1 base; junction bases not matched to a gene: 5. The CDR3 extends over 15 amino acids. CDR1 is SGHRS and CDR2 is YFSETQ in the germline V gene. The chain's CDR3 is CASSYGLAFQETQYF. The CDR3 DNA sequence: TGCGCCAGCAGCTACGGACTAGCCTTCCAAGAGACCCAGTACTTC.

This clone was detected only a few times. The genes are TRBV30 and TRBJ1-4, with D perhaps matching TRBD1 (6 bases). With 3 bases removed from V and 8 bases from J, the gap between germline ends came to 13 bases. Per germline, CDR1 GTSNPN and CDR2 SVGIG (reference sequence). This CDR3 contains 13 residues. The CDR3 DNA reads TGTGCCTGGAGAGGAACAGGGCGGGAAAAACTGTTTTTT. Protein product: CAWRGTGREKLFF.